This T cell receptor (beta chain) emerged from a study of blood T cell repertoires in COVID-19. Libraries were prepared by immunoSEQ multiplex PCR; TCRdb keeps only in-frame clonotypes and omits some of them. The table shows roughly 250,000 clones, with around 89% occurring only once. The germline V gene has CDR1 LNHDA and CDR2 SQIVND (reference sequence). This CDR3 is built from 15 residues. V lost 7 bases and J 2 bases, leaving 15 bases between the germline ends. V gene TRBV19 combines with J gene TRBJ1-5, with D possibly matching TRBD1 (5 bases). The receptor's source is a woman in her thirties or forties with acute COVID-19. Specimen: PBMCs or T cells enriched from blood (not recorded which). DNA of the CDR3: TGTGCCAGTATGCGGGGCCGGAGTCGCAATCAGCCCCAGCATTTT. Amino acid sequence: CASMRGRSRNQPQHF. Full variable domain (outside the CDR3, taken from reference TRBV19 and TRBJ1-5): DGGITQSPKYLFRKEGQNVTLSCEQNLNHDAMYWYRQDPGQGLRLIYYSQIVNDFQKGDIAEGYSVSREKKESFPLTVTSAQKNPTAFYLCASMRGRSRNQPQHFGDGTRLSIL.